This T cell receptor (beta chain) appears in the sequencing data of a study of PD-1 blockade in classical Hodgkin lymphoma. V lost 1 base, J lost 2 bases, and 7 bases lay in between. The CDR3 contains 14 residues. CDR1 and CDR2 from the germline V gene are SGHRS and YFSETQ. This clone was seen once. Only in-frame clones appear in the TCRdb table, and some are missing; sequencing was by immunoSEQ multiplex PCR. The sample yields about 9,900 clones, 80% to 95% seen once. All trial patients relapsed after autologous stem cell transplantation. The rearrangement joins TRBV5-1 to TRBJ2-1; maybe TRBD1 (5 bases). The material sequenced was peripheral blood mononuclear cells (PBMCs), taken at baseline. This clonotype was sampled from a human donor with classical Hodgkin lymphoma. The DNA of the CDR3 is TGCGCCAGCAGCTTGCAGGGCCCCTACAATGAGCAGTTCTTC. Protein sequence: CASSLQGPYNEQFF.